The 22 T cell receptor beta chains reported below all come from one sample, sequenced in a study of CD8 T cells in ankylosing spondylitis. No antigen has been identified for these receptors. TCRdb reanalysed the 5' RACE reads using MiXCR and keeps one entry per CDR3 protein. The sample has 750,000 to 850,000 distinct CDR3 sequences; about 10% are singletons. Findings and limits, study-wide: Apparently characteristic of ankylosing spondylitis blood was a TCR beta motif (about 8 highly homologous variants).

The specimen sequenced was blood, either unsorted or a sorted T cell fraction (not recorded which). The source of these receptors is a male donor with ankylosing spondylitis.

A few counts support this clonotype. The chain combines TRBV4-1 with TRBJ1-1; unclear D gene. Per the germline V gene, CDR1 is MGHRA and CDR2 is YSYEKL. The CDR3 sequence is 14 residues long. The V end lost 0 bases, the J end lost 4 bases, and 9 bases lay between the germline ends. As DNA, the CDR3 is TGCGCCAGCAGCCAAGACGAAGGGCTCACTGAAGCTTTCTTT. Amino acid sequence: CASSQDEGLTEAFF.

This clonotype was found a few times. V is TRBV20-1 and J is TRBJ2-7, with 10 bases identical to TRBD2. V shed 6 bases, J shed 6 bases, and the junction held 14 bases outside the gene matches. The CDR3 consists of 15 residues. Germline-derived CDR1 and CDR2 are DFQATT and SNEGSKA (reference sequence). The CDR3 sequence is CSARLGLAGAPEQYF. CDR3 DNA sequence: TGCAGTGCCCGTCTGGGGCTAGCGGGAGCGCCCGAGCAGTACTTC.

This clonotype was counted ten times or more. The V gene is TRBV29-1, the J gene TRBJ2-7, with TRBD2 matching 8 bases. Germline trimming cut 6 bases from V and 4 bases from J; bases unmatched to any gene: 8. Germline V gene data show CDR1 as SQVTM and CDR2 as ANQGSEA. The CDR3 loop spans 13 amino acids. The CDR3 loop reads CSVSTRLAYEQYF. The DNA for the CDR3 is TGCAGCGTGTCCACCCGACTAGCGTACGAGCAGTACTTC.

This clonotype was counted only a few times. This chain links TRBV4-3 with TRBJ2-7, with D possibly TRBD1 on 5 matching bases. The V gene lost 1 base and the J gene lost 3 bases, with 16 bases spanning the gap. The CDR3 is 16 amino acids. CDR1 and CDR2 (germline): LGHNA, YSLEER. CDR3 in amino acids: CASSQGVGWGGYEQYF. The CDR3 nucleotides are TGCGCCAGCAGCCAAGGAGTAGGGTGGGGCGGCTACGAGCAGTACTTC.

This chain uses TRBV20-1 with TRBJ2-3; 7 nucleotides match TRBD2. V gave up 3 bases and J gave up 4 bases; unmatched junction bases: 19. The CDR3 is 18 amino acids. Germline values: CDR1 DFQATT, CDR2 SNEGSKA (reference sequence). In nucleotides, the CDR3 is TGCAGTGCTAGTGGGTCCGGGGACGCGGAAGCGGGATCAGATACGCAGTATTTT. Its translation: CSASGSGDAEAGSDTQYF.

The chain combines TRBV15 with TRBJ2-1; TRBD1 matches at 9 bases. The CDR3 totals 15 residues. CDR1 is LNHNV, CDR2 YYDKDF, per germline (reference sequence). The trim removed 0 bases at V and 7 bases at J, leaving 4 bases unmatched. In nucleotides, the CDR3 is TGTGCCACCAGCAGAGATTGGACAGGGGTAAATGAGCAGTTCTTC. Amino acid sequence: CATSRDWTGVNEQFF.

CDR3 sequence: CASSPVGGDGYGYTF. CDR3 nucleotide sequence: TGTGCCAGCAGCCCCGTGGGGGGCGATGGCTATGGCTACACCTTC. V gene TRBV7-2 combines with J gene TRBJ1-2; weak D call: TRBD1 (6 bases). V gave up 5 bases and J gave up 4 bases, with 17 bases separating them. This CDR3 contains 15 residues. CDR1 SGHTA and CDR2 FQGNSA come from the germline V gene. The whole variable domain, remainder taken from reference TRBV7-2 and TRBJ1-2, is GAGVSQSPSNKVTEKGKDVELRCDPISGHTALYWYRQSLGQGLEFLIYFQGNSAPDKSGLPSDRFSAERTGGSVSTLTIQRTQQEDSAVYLCASSPVGGDGYGYTFGSGTRLTVV.

This chain links TRBV13 with TRBJ1-3, with 9 nucleotides matching TRBD1. CDR3 length equals 16 residues. The trim removed 10 bases at V and 7 bases at J, leaving 17 bases unmatched. Germline loops: CDR1 PRHDT, CDR2 FYEKMQ (reference sequence). DNA for the CDR3: TGTGCCACCCAACTATTACAGGGGGCCAGATGGAACACCATATATTTT. This translates into CATQLLQGARWNTIYF. Filled out from reference TRBV13 and TRBJ1-3, the complete variable domain reads AAGVIQSPRHLIKEKRETATLKCYPIPRHDTVYWYQQGPGQDPQFLISFYEKMQSDKGSIPDRFSAQQFSDYHSELNMSSLELGDSALYFCATQLLQGARWNTIYFGEGSWLTVV.

This clonotype was counted a few times. The chain combines TRBV20-1 with TRBJ1-2; TRBD1 is a possible D gene (5 bases). CDR3 size: 12 residues. Germline V gene sequence: CDR1 DFQATT, CDR2 SNEGSKA (reference sequence). Trimming took 3 bases from V and 8 from J, leaving 13 bases between them. The CDR3 here is CSARWDPGGYTF. The CDR3 DNA follows: TGCAGTGCTAGGTGGGACCCAGGGGGCTACACCTTC.

The CDR3 sequence is CAISVKGGNTEAFF. The CDR3, as DNA: TGTGCCATCAGTGTGAAGGGGGGGAACACTGAAGCTTTCTTT. V gene TRBV10-3 combines with J gene TRBJ1-1; possible D gene TRBD1, 6 bases. Germline CDR1 and CDR2: ENHRY and SYGVKD. V lost 4 bases, J lost 1 base, and 10 bases lay in between. The CDR3 extends over 14 amino acids.

The gene calls are TRBV7-6 and TRBJ2-2, with D possibly being TRBD1 or TRBD2 (5 bases each). Trimming shortened V by 1 base and J by 0 bases, and 9 bases separated the two germline ends. The CDR3 totals 16 residues. The germline V gene encodes CDR1 SGHVS and CDR2 FNYEAQ. For the CDR3, the DNA is TGTGCCAGCAGCTTAGATGTGGGGGCGAACACCGGGGAGCTGTTTTTT. This sequence encodes CASSLDVGANTGELFF.

This clonotype was observed at least ten times. This chain joins TRBV12-3 or TRBV12-4 and TRBJ1-6; 8 nucleotides match TRBD1. This CDR3 spans 14 amino acids. V dropped 6 bases and J dropped 7; count of bases not matched to a gene: 5. CDR3: CASRIQGVNSPLHF. As DNA, the CDR3 is TGTGCCAGCAGGATACAGGGGGTAAATTCACCCCTCCACTTT.

V and J are TRBV13 and TRBJ1-6; maybe TRBD1 (6 bases). The V and J ends lost 4 bases and 10 bases respectively, with 20 bases between them. Looked up from germline, CDR1 is PRHDT and CDR2 is FYEKMQ (reference sequence). The CDR3 extends over 16 amino acids. The CDR3 region is CASSYRLGGEGSPLHF. CDR3 bases: TGTGCCAGCAGCTACCGTCTCGGGGGCGAAGGATCACCCCTCCACTTT.

This clonotype was found a few times. The chain couples TRBV18 to TRBJ2-1, with 7 bases aligning to TRBD1. The CDR3 is 16 residues long. From germline, CDR1 is KGHSH and CDR2 LQKENI. The V segment lost 3 bases and the J segment 4 bases; nucleotides outside the gene matches: 9. Written as DNA, the CDR3 is TGTGCCAGCTCACCGATCCGGGACAGAGATTACAATGAGCAGTTCTTC. It yields the protein CASSPIRDRDYNEQFF.

This clonotype was seen a handful of times. The V call is TRBV12-3 or TRBV12-4, the J call TRBJ1-3; 8 nucleotides align to TRBD1. V dropped 6 bases and J dropped 2; count of bases not matched to a gene: 3. The CDR3 extends over 14 amino acids. The CDR3 DNA reads TGTGCCAGCAGGACGACAGGGGCTGGAAACACCATATATTTT. Its protein is CASRTTGAGNTIYF.

The V and J genes are TRBV4-3 and TRBJ2-3; the D is unclear. V lost 0 bases and J lost 2, with 15 bases in between. CDR1 is LGHNA and CDR2 is YSLEER in the germline V gene. The CDR3 sequence is 17 residues long. The CDR3 spells CASSQDSGQVYTDTQYF. In nucleotides, the CDR3 is TGCGCCAGCAGCCAAGATAGTGGCCAGGTATACACAGATACGCAGTATTTT.

This clonotype was found a few times. The rearrangement links TRBV20-1 to TRBJ2-3; D is unresolved. Germline V gene lookup returns CDR1 DFQATT and CDR2 SNEGSKA (reference sequence). V lost 6 bases to trimming and J lost 0 bases, with 10 bases between them. The CDR3 covers 13 residues. The CDR3 nucleotides are TGCAGTGCCAACGACGGAAGCACAGATACGCAGTATTTT. It specifies CSANDGSTDTQYF.

The CDR3 DNA sequence: TGCAGTGCTAGAGAAGTAGAGGGTCGCAGCAATCAGCCCCAGCATTTT. It is translated as CSAREVEGRSNQPQHF. V is TRBV20-1 and J is TRBJ1-5; D not certain. Germline V lookup: CDR1 DFQATT, CDR2 SNEGSKA (reference sequence). The CDR3 spans 16 residues. The V end was cut by 0 bases, the J end by 1 base, with 13 bases between.

This sequence joins TRBV12-3 or TRBV12-4 and TRBJ1-1; D remains ambiguous. With 6 bases removed from V and 4 bases from J, the gap between germline ends came to 12 bases. This CDR3 comprises 13 residues. The CDR3 spells CASRLTPGTEAFF. The DNA for the CDR3 is TGTGCCAGCAGACTGACCCCGGGCACTGAAGCTTTCTTT.

The sample holds a few counts of this clonotype. The rearrangement links TRBV10-3 to TRBJ2-3; 11 bases fit TRBD2. Germline assignment: CDR1 ENHRY and CDR2 SYGVKD. The junction had 2 bases not matched to a gene; V was cut back by 3 bases and J by 0 bases. The CDR3 spans 16 residues. Here the CDR3 reads CAISDRLAGSTDTQYF. CDR3 sequence (DNA): TGTGCCATCAGTGATAGACTAGCGGGGAGCACAGATACGCAGTATTTT.

The chain is built from TRBV20-1 and TRBJ1-2; D gene uncertain. Between the trimmed V and J ends, which lost 3 bases and 6 bases, there was a span of 11 bases. The CDR3 extends over 12 amino acids. The V gene's germline CDR1 is DFQATT and CDR2 SNEGSKA (reference sequence). The DNA for the CDR3 is TGCAGTGCTAGGCTACTTGGTCATGGCTACACCTTC. Translated: CSARLLGHGYTF.

This clonotype turned up a few times. This chain uses TRBV28 with TRBJ2-7; D gene unclear. Germline loops: CDR1 MDHEN, CDR2 SYDVKM. V dropped 7 bases and J dropped 3 bases, with 13 bases sitting between them. CDR3 length: 13 residues. The CDR3 is CASTIPDGYEQYF. The DNA of the CDR3 is TGTGCCAGCACCATTCCGGACGGCTACGAGCAGTACTTC.